What follows is one T cell receptor beta chain and its context. This entry belongs to a study of blood T cell repertoires in COVID-19. Using immunoSEQ multiplex PCR, the repertoire was profiled, and TCRdb retains in-frame clones only, with some absent. The sample records about 69,000 clones, roughly 86% being singletons. Material: peripheral blood. The TCR comes from a man in his forties or fifties with COVID-19, enrolled during active disease.

The CDR3 spells CASSSRTVISYEQYF. The CDR3 bases are TGTGCCAGTAGTAGTCGGACAGTCATTTCCTACGAGCAGTACTTC. The chain is built from TRBV19 and TRBJ2-7; tentatively, D is TRBD1 (6 bases). CDR3 length: 15 residues. The V gene's germline CDR1 is LNHDA and CDR2 SQIVND (reference sequence). Trimming pared 4 bases from V and 1 base from J, leaving 14 bases between.